The 6 T cell receptor beta chains given below trace back to one sample, sequenced in a study of CD8+ T cells in alopecia areata. Sequencing templates came from extracted RNA that was reverse transcribed into cDNA. Data came from immunoSEQ multiplex PCR; TCRdb stores just in-frame clones and leaves some out. The sample has about 110,000 clones, approximately 61% seen once. The sequencing input was NKG2D-low CD8+ T cells sorted from blood. The receptors here all came from a human donor with alopecia areata.

This chain joins TRBV6-1 and TRBJ2-5; TRBD2 matches at 9 bases. Germline V gene sequence: CDR1 MNHNS, CDR2 SASEGT. CDR3 length: 15 residues. V was clipped by 3 bases and J by 5 bases; unmatched bases: 7. CDR3 residues: CASSERGLAGETQYF. CDR3 DNA: TGTGCCAGCAGTGAGAGGGGACTAGCTGGGGAGACCCAGTACTTC.

V and J are TRBV6-6 and TRBJ2-1, with TRBD2 matching 8 bases. Per the germline V gene, CDR1 is MNHNY and CDR2 is SVGAGI (reference sequence). The V segment lost 6 bases and the J segment 11 bases; nucleotides outside the gene matches: 15. This CDR3 is 15 amino acids long. Here the CDR3 DNA reads TGTGCCAGCAGCCAAAACTCCGGGAGGGCGCTACAGCAGTTCTTC. Protein: CASSQNSGRALQQFF.

This clone was recorded a few times. The V gene is TRBV29-1, the J gene TRBJ2-1; TRBD2 matches at 7 bases. CDR3 size: 11 residues. Trimming removed 6 bases from V and 15 bases from J; junction bases left unmatched: 11. In germline, CDR1 is SQVTM, CDR2 ANQGSEA. This chain's CDR3 is CSVPDGLVPFF. The CDR3 DNA sequence: TGCAGCGTACCCGACGGACTAGTGCCGTTCTTC.

This clone was counted once. CDR3 loop: CSVSPGQIDYGYTF. The CDR3, as DNA: TGCAGCGTCTCACCCGGACAGATAGATTATGGCTACACCTTC. The chain links TRBV29-1 to TRBJ1-2; weak D call: TRBD1 (6 bases). V was clipped by 6 bases and J by 5 bases, with 19 bases between them. Per the germline V gene, CDR1 is SQVTM and CDR2 is ANQGSEA. The CDR3 loop spans 14 amino acids.

This clone is a singleton in its sample. This rearrangement joins TRBV27 to TRBJ2-1; 8 bases fit TRBD2. In germline, CDR1 is MNHEY, CDR2 SMNVEV (reference sequence). CDR3 length: 15 residues. V shed 7 bases and J 6 bases; nucleotides not matched to a gene: 11. CDR3 DNA: TGTGCCAGCAACCAGCTAGCGGGCCCTATCAATGAGCAGTTCTTC. The encoded protein is CASNQLAGPINEQFF.

The gene calls are TRBV7-8 and TRBJ2-4; D not resolved. The CDR3 contains 11 residues. Germline CDR1 SGHVS, CDR2 FQNEAQ. V gave up 11 bases and J gave up 0 bases, with 5 bases separating them. The CDR3 nucleotides are TGTGCCGTGGGAGCCAAAAACATTCAGTACTTC. Its protein product is CAVGAKNIQYF. Drawing the rest from reference TRBV7-8 and TRBJ2-4, the complete variable domain is GAGVSQSPRYKVAKRGQDVALRCDPISGHVSLFWYQQALGQGPEFLTYFQNEAQLDKSGLPSDRFFAERPEGSVSTLKIQRTQQEDSAVYLCAVGAKNIQYFGAGTRLSVL.